The present entry profiles one T cell receptor beta chain with its context. The count of this clone is one. It lacks a known antigen. No qualities accompany the bases; no much larger clone lies one base away. Libraries were prepared through the immunoSEQ multiplex PCR assay. The source is immuneACCESS, and TCRdb retained only in-frame sequences with V and J called. Part of the clones is not carried over; for the studies checked, unresolved V genes explain less than half of this, and the remainder is unexplained. For this sample there are about 76,000 clones; approximately 88% appear just once. Jointly, the top ten make up around a tenth of the sample. The data were obtained in a study of control samples from healthy donors and cancer patients (dated by TCRdb to the early 2020s). V lost 0 bases and J lost 4 bases; the stretch between them is 10 bases long. The germline V gene encodes CDR1 SGDLS and CDR2 YYNGEE. Its CDR3 holds 15 amino acids, cysteine through phenylalanine. The read is trimmed to its CDR3 DNA, 45 bases read in frame from base 1.

The sequence links TRBV9 to TRBJ2-2; no D segment can be confidently identified. The sample taken for sequencing was PBMCs. The sequence came from a woman aged 50 to 60 with colorectal cancer. The DNA reads TGTGCCAGCAGCGTAGAGGGCAGAAGCACCGGGGAGCTGTTTTTT. Translated, this is CASSVEGRSTGELFF.